The 9 T cell receptor beta chains below come from one sample, sequenced in a study of blood T cell repertoires in COVID-19. TCRdb's table, derived via immunoSEQ multiplex PCR, lists solely in-frame clones and lacks some. The data show 120,000 to 150,000 clones, with 75% to 90% seen just once and around 15% held by the top ten. Sequencing used peripheral blood. These receptors all stem from a man between 18 and 35 years old with COVID-19, enrolled during active disease.

J is TRBJ2-1 and V is TRBV28; 8 bases align to TRBD1. CDR3 length: 16 residues. Germline CDR1 and CDR2: MDHEN and SYDVKM. Trimming removed 3 bases from V and 4 bases from J; junction bases left unmatched: 8. The DNA of the CDR3 is TGTGCCAGCAGTTTGCACCGGGACAGGCGTTACAATGAGCAGTTCTTC. It translates to CASSLHRDRRYNEQFF.

This chain links TRBV7-2 with TRBJ2-7; 7 bases match TRBD2. V shed 1 base, J shed 2 bases, and the junction held 5 bases outside the gene matches. Germline assignment: CDR1 SGHTA and CDR2 FQGNSA. The length of the CDR3 is 15 residues. The chain's CDR3 is CASSLEASGAYEQYF. CDR3 coding DNA: TGTGCCAGCAGCTTAGAGGCTAGCGGAGCCTACGAGCAGTACTTC.

The chain couples TRBV28 to TRBJ1-5; tentatively, D is TRBD1 (6 bases). In germline, CDR1 is MDHEN, CDR2 SYDVKM. CDR3 length: 14 amino acids. The germline V and J ends were trimmed by 8 bases and 5 bases, with 16 bases remaining between them. The CDR3 DNA is TGTGCCAGCGCCATCATACAGGGATATCAGCCCCAGCATTTT. Translated: CASAIIQGYQPQHF.

The V gene is TRBV28, the J gene TRBJ2-4; 7 bases line up with TRBD1. The CDR3 consists of 13 residues. J was trimmed by 3 bases and V by 8 bases; bases with no gene match: 4. Germline V gene sequence: CDR1 MDHEN, CDR2 SYDVKM. The CDR3 region is CASHGTVKNIQYF. In DNA, the CDR3 is TGTGCCAGCCACGGGACAGTCAAAAACATTCAGTACTTC.

This sequence joins TRBV19 and TRBJ2-3, with D possibly being TRBD1 (5 bases). CDR3 size: 16 residues. Germline-derived CDR1 and CDR2 are LNHDA and SQIVND (reference sequence). The ends were cut back, 5 bases at V and 0 bases at J, with 15 bases in the middle. CDR3 protein: CASSGHYYRSTDTQYF. CDR3 DNA: TGTGCCAGTAGTGGACACTATTATCGAAGCACAGATACGCAGTATTTT.

The chain recombines TRBV28 with TRBJ1-4; no definite D call. V was cut by 5 bases and J by 7 bases, with 14 bases left in between. CDR3 length: 14 amino acids. The germline V gene has CDR1 MDHEN and CDR2 SYDVKM. CDR3 residues: CASSPPREVEKLFF. In nucleotides, the CDR3 is TGTGCCAGCAGTCCTCCCCGGGAGGTTGAAAAACTGTTTTTT. The whole variable domain, remainder taken from reference TRBV28 and TRBJ1-4, is DVKVTQSSRYLVKRTGEKVFLECVQDMDHENMFWYRQDPGLGLRLIYFSYDVKMKEKGDIPEGYSVSREKKERFSLILESASTNQTSMYLCASSPPREVEKLFFGSGTQLSVL.

This chain connects TRBV9 to TRBJ2-7, with 7 bases identical to TRBD2. Per the germline V gene, CDR1 is SGDLS and CDR2 is YYNGEE. This CDR3 is built from 14 residues. V was clipped by 2 bases and J by 2 bases; unmatched bases: 4. The CDR3 DNA sequence: TGTGCCAGCAGCGTTGCGGGGGAGGCCTACGAGCAGTACTTC. This encodes CASSVAGEAYEQYF.

The chain links TRBV24-1 to TRBJ2-5; 11 bases line up with TRBD2. The germline gives CDR1 KGHDR, CDR2 SFDVKD. This CDR3 has 15 residues. J was trimmed by 4 bases and V by 4 bases; bases with no gene match: 4. In DNA, the CDR3 is TGTGCCACCAGTGAACTAGCGGGAGAGGTAGAGACCCAGTACTTC. Protein: CATSELAGEVETQYF.

The chain recombines TRBV28 with TRBJ1-1, with D uncertain. The CDR3 runs to 12 residues. Trimming cost V 7 bases and J 1 base, with 7 bases left between them. The V gene's germline CDR1 is MDHEN and CDR2 SYDVKM. The CDR3 region has the DNA TGTGCCAGCACTCTCCGGAACACTGAAGCTTTCTTT. Encoded protein: CASTLRNTEAFF.